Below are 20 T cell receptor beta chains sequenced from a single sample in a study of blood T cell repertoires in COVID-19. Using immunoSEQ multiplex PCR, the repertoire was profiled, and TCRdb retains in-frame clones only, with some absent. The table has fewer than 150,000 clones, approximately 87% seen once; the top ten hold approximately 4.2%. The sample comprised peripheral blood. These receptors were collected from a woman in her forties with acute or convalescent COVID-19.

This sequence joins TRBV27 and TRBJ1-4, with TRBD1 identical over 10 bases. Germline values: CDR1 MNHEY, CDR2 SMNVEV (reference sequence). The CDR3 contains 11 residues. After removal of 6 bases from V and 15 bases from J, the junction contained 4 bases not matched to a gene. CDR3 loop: CASSSGQGLFF. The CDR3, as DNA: TGTGCCAGCAGCTCGGGACAGGGGTTGTTTTTT. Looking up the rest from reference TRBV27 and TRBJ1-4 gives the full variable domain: EAQVTQNPRYLITVTGKKLTVTCSQNMNHEYMSWYRQDPGLGLRQIYYSMNVEVTDKGDVPEGYKVSRKEKRNFPLILESPSPNQTSLYFCASSSGQGLFFGSGTQLSVL.

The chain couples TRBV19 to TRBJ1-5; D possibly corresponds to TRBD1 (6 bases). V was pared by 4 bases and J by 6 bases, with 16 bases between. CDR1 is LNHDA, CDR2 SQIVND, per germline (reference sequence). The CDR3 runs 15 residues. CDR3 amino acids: CASSTVRGNSQPQHF. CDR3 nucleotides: TGTGCCAGTAGTACTGTCAGGGGTAATTCTCAGCCCCAGCATTTT.

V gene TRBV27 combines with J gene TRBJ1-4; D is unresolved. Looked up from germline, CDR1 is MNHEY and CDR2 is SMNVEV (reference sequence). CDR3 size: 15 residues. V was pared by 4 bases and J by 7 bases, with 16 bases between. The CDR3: CASSWGAEGGEKLFF. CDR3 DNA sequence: TGTGCCAGCAGTTGGGGTGCTGAGGGTGGTGAAAAACTGTTTTTT.

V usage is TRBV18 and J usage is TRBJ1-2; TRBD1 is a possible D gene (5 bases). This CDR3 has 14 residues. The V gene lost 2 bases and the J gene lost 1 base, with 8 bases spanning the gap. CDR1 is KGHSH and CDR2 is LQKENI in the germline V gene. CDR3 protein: CASSPGQGNYGYTF. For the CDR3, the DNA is TGTGCCAGCTCACCAGGCCAGGGTAACTATGGCTACACCTTC.

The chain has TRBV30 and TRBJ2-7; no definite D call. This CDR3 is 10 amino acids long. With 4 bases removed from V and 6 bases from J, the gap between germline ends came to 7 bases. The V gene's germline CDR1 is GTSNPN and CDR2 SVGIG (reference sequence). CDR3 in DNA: TGTGCCTGGAAAGGAGCCGAGCAGTACTTC. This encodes CAWKGAEQYF.

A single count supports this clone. The CDR3 DNA is TGTGCCAGCAGTCCCATAGGGACTAGCGGGAGGGCCTGGTTAGATGAGCAGTTCTTC. Translating gives CASSPIGTSGRAWLDEQFF. The chain carries TRBV2 and TRBJ2-1; 16 bases are shared with TRBD2. V was clipped by 5 bases and J by 8 bases; unmatched bases: 15. This CDR3 is 19 amino acids long. Germline V gives CDR1 SNHLY, CDR2 FYNNEI.

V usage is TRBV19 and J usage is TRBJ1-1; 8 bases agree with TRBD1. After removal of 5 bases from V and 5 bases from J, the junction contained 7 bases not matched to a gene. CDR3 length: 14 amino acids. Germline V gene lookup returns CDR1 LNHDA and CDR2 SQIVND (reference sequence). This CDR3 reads CASSLTGAMTEAFF. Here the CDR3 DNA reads TGTGCCAGTAGTTTGACAGGGGCGATGACTGAAGCTTTCTTT.

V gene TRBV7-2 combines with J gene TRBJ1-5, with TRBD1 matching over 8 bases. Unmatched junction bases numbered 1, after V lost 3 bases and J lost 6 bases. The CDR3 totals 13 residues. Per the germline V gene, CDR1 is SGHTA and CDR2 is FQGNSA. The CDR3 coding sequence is TGTGCCAGCAGCTTCGACAGGGGTCAGCCCCAGCATTTT. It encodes CASSFDRGQPQHF. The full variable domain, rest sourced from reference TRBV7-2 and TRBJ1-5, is GAGVSQSPSNKVTEKGKDVELRCDPISGHTALYWYRQSLGQGLEFLIYFQGNSAPDKSGLPSDRFSAERTGGSVSTLTIQRTQQEDSAVYLCASSFDRGQPQHFGDGTRLSIL.

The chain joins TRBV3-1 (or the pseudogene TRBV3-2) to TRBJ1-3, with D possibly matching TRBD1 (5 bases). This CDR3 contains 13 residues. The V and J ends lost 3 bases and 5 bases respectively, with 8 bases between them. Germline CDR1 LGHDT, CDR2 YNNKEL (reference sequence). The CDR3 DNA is TGTGCCAGCAGCCACGGGGGAAGAAACACCATATATTTT. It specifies CASSHGGRNTIYF.

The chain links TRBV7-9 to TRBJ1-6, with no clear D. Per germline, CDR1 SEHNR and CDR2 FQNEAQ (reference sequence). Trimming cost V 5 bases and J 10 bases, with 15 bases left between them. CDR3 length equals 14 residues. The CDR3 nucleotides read TGTGCCAGCAGCGACTCGCGGGGTGGATCACCCCTCCACTTT. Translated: CASSDSRGGSPLHF.

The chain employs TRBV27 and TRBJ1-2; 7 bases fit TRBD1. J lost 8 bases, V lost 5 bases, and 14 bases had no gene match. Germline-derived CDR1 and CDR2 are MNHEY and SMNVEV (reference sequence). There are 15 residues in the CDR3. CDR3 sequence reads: CASSAYPDRMLGYTF. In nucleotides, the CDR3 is TGTGCCAGCAGTGCCTACCCGGACAGGATGCTAGGCTACACCTTC.

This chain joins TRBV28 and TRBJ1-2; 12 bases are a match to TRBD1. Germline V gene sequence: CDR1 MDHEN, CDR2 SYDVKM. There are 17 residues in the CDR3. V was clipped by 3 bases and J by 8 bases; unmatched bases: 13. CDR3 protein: CASSLPTPGQGAGGYTF. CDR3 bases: TGTGCCAGCAGTTTGCCAACTCCGGGACAGGGGGCAGGAGGCTACACCTTC.

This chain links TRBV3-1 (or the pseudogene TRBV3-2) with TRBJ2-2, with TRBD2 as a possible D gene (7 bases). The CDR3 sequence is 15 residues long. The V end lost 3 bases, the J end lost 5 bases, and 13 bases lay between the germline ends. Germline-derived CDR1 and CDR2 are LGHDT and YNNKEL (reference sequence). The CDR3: CASSQGGHRTGELFF. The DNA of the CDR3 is TGTGCCAGCAGCCAGGGGGGGCACAGGACCGGGGAGCTGTTTTTT.

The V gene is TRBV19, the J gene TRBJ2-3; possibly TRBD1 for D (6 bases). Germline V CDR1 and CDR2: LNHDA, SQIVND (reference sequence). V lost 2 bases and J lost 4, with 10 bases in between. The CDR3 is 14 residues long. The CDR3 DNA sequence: TGTGCCAGTAGTATATCCTCAGGGGCAGATACGCAGTATTTT. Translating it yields CASSISSGADTQYF.

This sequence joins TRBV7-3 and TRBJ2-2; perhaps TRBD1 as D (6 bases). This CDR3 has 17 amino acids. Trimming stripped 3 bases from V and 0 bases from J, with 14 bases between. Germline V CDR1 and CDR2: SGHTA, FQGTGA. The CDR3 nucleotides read TGTGCCAGCAGCTTCACCCCACAGGGAGCGAACACCGGGGAGCTGTTTTTT. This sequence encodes CASSFTPQGANTGELFF.

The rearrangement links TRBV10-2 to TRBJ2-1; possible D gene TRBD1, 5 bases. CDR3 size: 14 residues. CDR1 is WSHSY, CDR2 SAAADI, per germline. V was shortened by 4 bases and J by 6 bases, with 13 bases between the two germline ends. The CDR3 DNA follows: TGCGCCAGCAGTGCGGGCAGGGTACCCAATGAGCAGTTCTTC. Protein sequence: CASSAGRVPNEQFF.

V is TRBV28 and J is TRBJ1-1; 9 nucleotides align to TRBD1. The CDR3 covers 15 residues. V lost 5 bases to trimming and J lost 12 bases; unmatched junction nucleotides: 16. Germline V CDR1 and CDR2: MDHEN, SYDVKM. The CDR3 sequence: CASSLLRDRDGRSFF. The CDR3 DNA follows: TGTGCCAGCAGTCTACTAAGGGACAGGGACGGCCGATCTTTCTTT.

The CDR3 loop is CAISRGGADAFF. Written as DNA, the CDR3 is TGTGCCATCTCCCGGGGGGGCGCCGATGCTTTCTTT. V and J are TRBV10-3 and TRBJ1-1, with a tentative D call TRBD1 (6 bases). This CDR3 spans 12 amino acids. CDR1 and CDR2 (germline): ENHRY, SYGVKD. V lost 8 bases, J lost 11 bases, and 18 bases lay in between.

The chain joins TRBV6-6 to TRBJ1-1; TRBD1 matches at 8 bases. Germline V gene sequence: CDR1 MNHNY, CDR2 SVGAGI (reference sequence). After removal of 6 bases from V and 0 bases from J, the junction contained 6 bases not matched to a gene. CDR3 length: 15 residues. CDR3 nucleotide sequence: TGTGCCAGCAGGTCGACAGGGGATATGAACACTGAAGCTTTCTTT. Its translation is CASRSTGDMNTEAFF.

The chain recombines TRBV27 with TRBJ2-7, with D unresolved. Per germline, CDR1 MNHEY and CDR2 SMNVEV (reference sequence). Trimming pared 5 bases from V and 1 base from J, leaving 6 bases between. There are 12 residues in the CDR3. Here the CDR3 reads CASSPNSYEQYF. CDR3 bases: TGTGCCAGCAGTCCCAATTCCTACGAGCAGTACTTC.